This T cell receptor (beta chain) was sequenced in a study of shared clonotypes between healthy human individuals (dated by TCRdb to the early 2020s). About the investigation overall: A couple of women and a few men aged 18 to 49 years were included in the cohort. Per donor, three plates each were used for CD4 naive and CD4 memory, two for CD8 naive, and one for CD8 memory. The study deeply sequenced blood TCR repertoires of 5 or 6 healthy adults to estimate repertoire size and the extent of clonotype sharing between individuals. To increase sequencing depth and limit assay-specific biases, TCR repertoire library preparation and sequencing were carried out by different laboratories using diverse techniques. Leukapheresis yielded between about 0.8 and 9.5 billion PBMCs per donor.

The germline V gene (reference sequence) gives CDR1 as LNHDA and CDR2 as SQIVND. Relative to germline, V is 5 bases shorter and J is 1 base shorter, with 9 bases between their ends. From cysteine to phenylalanine, the CDR3 is 14 amino acids long. Solely the CDR3 DNA is kept, with 42 bases framed from the first base. Healthy HIV-negative adults with no recently reported acute infections or vaccinations were included as donors. Every donor was a Caucasian adult residing in Nashville, Tennessee, USA. CD8 memory samples combined magnetically selected CD45RO+ cells with CCR7-negative CD45RA+ effector memory (TemRA) cells. After blood collection by leukapheresis, PBMCs were isolated using Ficoll-Histopaque density gradient centrifugation and then cryopreserved in the vapor phase of liquid nitrogen. Analytical flow cytometry was used to check the purity and quantity of every magnetically sorted T cell population. Genomic DNA was isolated from every sorted fraction and measured by UV absorbance on a Nanodrop 2000c.

This clone has a single count. Its antigen has not been determined. Base qualities were left out, and no much larger clone turns up one base away. One read provides weak support. Using the deep immunoSEQ assay, multiplex PCR amplified TCR CDR3 regions from genomic DNA. Genomic DNA extracted from each cell subset was distributed evenly over all wells of several immunoSEQ 96-well plates, and each plate served as one replicate. For sorted subsets, each replicate PCR was loaded with 200 to 250 ng genomic DNA, equivalent to about 30,000 T cell genomes. Purified libraries were quantified with a Qubit 3.0 fluorometer, sized on a Bioanalyzer 2100, and re-quantified with the KAPA Library Quantification kit. Every immunoSEQ 96-well plate was sequenced on a separate single-read 150-cycle Illumina NextSeq 550 flow cell. In the paper's pipeline: Because the immunoSEQ output included only junctional sequences and no quality scores, the filtering could not be the same as the filtering used for full-length reads. To assign V/J genes and CDR3, sequences were annotated against IMGT germline references using PyIR, a Python wrapper for IgBLAST v1.9. Reads were filtered out if the reads had weak V/J assignments (E-value above 1e-6), no CDR3, stop codons, out-of-frame junctions, or ambiguous translated residues. V3J clonotypes were defined as sequences sharing an identical inferred V gene, J gene, and CDR3 amino acid sequence. To compute the percentage overlap between repertoires, the number of shared unique clonotypes was divided by the size of the smaller repertoire. Repertoire richness was assessed with RTK rarefaction, the Chao1 estimator, and Recon v2.1 estimates of unobserved clonotypes. Generation probabilities for all TCRbeta clonotypes obtained by the gDNA method from several donors were computed using OLGA. What TCRdb holds here is the immuneACCESS table cut down to in-frame rearrangements. Part of the clones is not present; checked against another copy, under half of the missing clones reflect an unresolved V gene, and the others are unexplained. The V and J calls and the clone size are those of that table, but D and trimming were determined from the DNA. The sample profile shows around 100,000 clones; less than 80% of them were found once. The top ten hold 40% to 45% of the sample.

The paper as a whole reports these results and caveats: Rarefaction of sorted-subset datasets indicated incomplete sequencing despite the large sequencing depth. Around 5.4% of naive CD4, 3.5% of naive CD8, roughly 2.4% of memory CD4, and about 0.4% of memory CD8 clonotypes were shared across four donors. Naive subsets generally had larger estimated clonotype richness than memory subsets. The genetic and exposure-history diversity represented was limited by the small number of donors. Compared with non-shared clonotypes, the clonotypes found in all four sorted-subset donors had higher generation probabilities. Only blood was sampled, and tissue TCR repertoires likely differ from those in blood. Based on pairwise subsampling, the degree of clonotype sharing among donors was expected to be affected by sequencing depth.

Recombination connected TRBV19 to TRBJ1-5, with the identity of the D gene unclear. Material: memory CD8+ T cells sorted from blood. Reading the label with the study, this specimen's cell subset or site is: CD45RO+ cells pooled with CCR7-negative TemRA cells. The receptor was derived from a man aged 25-45 years in good health. Here is the DNA: TGTGCCAGTAGTCCCGGGGTAAGCAATCAGCCCCAGCATTTT. Translated, this is CASSPGVSNQPQHF.